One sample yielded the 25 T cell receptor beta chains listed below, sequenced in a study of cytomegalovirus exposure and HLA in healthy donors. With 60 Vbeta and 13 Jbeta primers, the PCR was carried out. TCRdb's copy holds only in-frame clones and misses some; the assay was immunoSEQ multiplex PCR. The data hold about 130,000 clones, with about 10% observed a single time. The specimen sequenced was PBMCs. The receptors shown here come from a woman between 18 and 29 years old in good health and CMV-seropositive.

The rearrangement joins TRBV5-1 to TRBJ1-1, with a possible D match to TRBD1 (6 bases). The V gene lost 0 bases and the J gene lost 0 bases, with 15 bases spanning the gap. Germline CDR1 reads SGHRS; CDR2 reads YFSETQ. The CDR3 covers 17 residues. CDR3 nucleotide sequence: TGCGCCAGCAGCTTGGCGGGGGGCAATCCGATGAACACTGAAGCTTTCTTT. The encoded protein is CASSLAGGNPMNTEAFF.

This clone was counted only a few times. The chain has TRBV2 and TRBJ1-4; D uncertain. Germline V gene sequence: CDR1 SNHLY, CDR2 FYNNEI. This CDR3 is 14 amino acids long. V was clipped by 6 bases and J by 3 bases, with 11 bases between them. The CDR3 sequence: CASRPWRANEKLFF. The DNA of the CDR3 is TGTGCCAGCAGGCCTTGGCGGGCTAATGAAAAACTGTTTTTT.

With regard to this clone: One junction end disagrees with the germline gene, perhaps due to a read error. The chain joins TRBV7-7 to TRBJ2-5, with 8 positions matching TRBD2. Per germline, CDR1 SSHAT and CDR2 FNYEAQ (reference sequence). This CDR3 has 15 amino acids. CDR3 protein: CASSLGNSGEETQYF. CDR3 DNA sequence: TGTGCTAGCAGCTTAGGAAATAGCGGGGAAGAGACCCAGTACTTC.

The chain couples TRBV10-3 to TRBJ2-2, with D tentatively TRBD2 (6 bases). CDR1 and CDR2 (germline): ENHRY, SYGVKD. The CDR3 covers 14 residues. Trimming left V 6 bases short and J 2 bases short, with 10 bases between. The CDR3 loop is CAIRAGPNTGELFF. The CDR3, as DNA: TGTGCCATCAGGGCGGGACCAAACACCGGGGAGCTGTTTTTT.

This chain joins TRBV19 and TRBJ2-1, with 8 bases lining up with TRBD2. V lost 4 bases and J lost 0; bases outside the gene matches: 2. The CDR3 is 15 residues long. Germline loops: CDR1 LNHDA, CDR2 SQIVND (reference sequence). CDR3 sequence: CASSNSGSSYNEQFF. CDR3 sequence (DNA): TGTGCCAGTAGTAACAGCGGGAGCTCCTACAATGAGCAGTTCTTC.

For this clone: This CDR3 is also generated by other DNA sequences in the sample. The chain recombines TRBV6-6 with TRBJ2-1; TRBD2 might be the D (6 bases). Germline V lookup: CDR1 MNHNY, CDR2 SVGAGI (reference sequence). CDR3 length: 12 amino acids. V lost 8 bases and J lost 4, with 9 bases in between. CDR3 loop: CASGGLYNEQFF. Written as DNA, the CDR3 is TGTGCCAGCGGGGGACTGTACAATGAGCAGTTCTTC.

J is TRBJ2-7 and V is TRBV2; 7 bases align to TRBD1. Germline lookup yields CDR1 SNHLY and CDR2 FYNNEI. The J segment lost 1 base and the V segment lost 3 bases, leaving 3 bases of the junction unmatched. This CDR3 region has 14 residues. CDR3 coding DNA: TGTGCCAGCAGTGACGACAGGGCTTCCTACGAGCAGTACTTC. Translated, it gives CASSDDRASYEQYF.

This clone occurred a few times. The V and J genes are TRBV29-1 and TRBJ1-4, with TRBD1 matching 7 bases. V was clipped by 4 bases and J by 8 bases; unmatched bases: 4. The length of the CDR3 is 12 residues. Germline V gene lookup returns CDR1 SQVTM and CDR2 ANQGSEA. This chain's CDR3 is CSVGQGNEKLFF. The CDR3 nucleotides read TGCAGCGTTGGACAGGGAAACGAAAAACTGTTTTTT.

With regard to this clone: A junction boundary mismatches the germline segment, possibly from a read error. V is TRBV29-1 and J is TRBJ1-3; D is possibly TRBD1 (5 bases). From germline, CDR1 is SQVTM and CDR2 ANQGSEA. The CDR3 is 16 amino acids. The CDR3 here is CSADNTTTVSGNTIYF. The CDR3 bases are TGCAGCGCAGATAATACGACGACAGTCTCTGGGAACACCATATATTTT.

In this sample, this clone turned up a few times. The DNA for the CDR3 is TGCGCCAGCAGCACCAGCGGGGTCCTGGGCGAGCAGTACTTC. This gives the protein CASSTSGVLGEQYF. This chain joins TRBV5-1 and TRBJ2-7; 7 bases match TRBD2. Germline V gene data show CDR1 as SGHRS and CDR2 as YFSETQ. CDR3 size: 14 residues. V trimming: 4 bases; J trimming: 6 bases; junction bases outside the gene matches: 10.

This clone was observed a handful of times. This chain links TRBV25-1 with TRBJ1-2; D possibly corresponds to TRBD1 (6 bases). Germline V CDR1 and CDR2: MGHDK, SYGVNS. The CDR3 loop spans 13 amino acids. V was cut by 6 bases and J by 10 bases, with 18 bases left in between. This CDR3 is CASRGTGRLDYTF. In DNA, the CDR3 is TGTGCCAGCAGGGGTACAGGGCGTTTAGACTACACCTTC.

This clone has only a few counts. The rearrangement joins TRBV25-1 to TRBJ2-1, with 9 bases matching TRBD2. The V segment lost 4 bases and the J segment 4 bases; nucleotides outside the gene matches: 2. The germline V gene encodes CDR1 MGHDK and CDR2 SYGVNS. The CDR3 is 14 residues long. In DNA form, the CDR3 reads TGTGCCAGCAGTGTGACTAGCGGATACAATGAGCAGTTCTTC. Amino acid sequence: CASSVTSGYNEQFF.

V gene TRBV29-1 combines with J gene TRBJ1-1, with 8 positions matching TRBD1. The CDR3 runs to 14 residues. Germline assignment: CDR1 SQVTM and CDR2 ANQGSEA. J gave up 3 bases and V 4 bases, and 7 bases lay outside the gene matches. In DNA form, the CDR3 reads TGCAGCGTTGCCCAGGGGGCAAGAGACACTGAAGCTTTCTTT. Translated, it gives CSVAQGARDTEAFF. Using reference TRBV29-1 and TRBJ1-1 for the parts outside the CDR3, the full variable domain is SAVISQKPSRDICQRGTSLTIQCQVDSQVTMMFWYRQQPGQSLTLIATANQGSEATYESGFVIDKFPISRPNLTFSTLTVSNMSPEDSSIYLCSVAQGARDTEAFFGQGTRLTVV.

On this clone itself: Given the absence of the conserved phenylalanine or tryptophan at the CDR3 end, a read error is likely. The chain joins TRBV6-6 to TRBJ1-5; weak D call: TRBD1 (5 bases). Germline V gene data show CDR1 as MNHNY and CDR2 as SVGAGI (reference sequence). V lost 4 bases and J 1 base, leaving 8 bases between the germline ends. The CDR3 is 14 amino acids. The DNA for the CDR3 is TGTGCCAGCAGTTTTGGGGGGAGCAATCAGCCCCAGCATTTG. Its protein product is CASSFGGSNQPQHL.

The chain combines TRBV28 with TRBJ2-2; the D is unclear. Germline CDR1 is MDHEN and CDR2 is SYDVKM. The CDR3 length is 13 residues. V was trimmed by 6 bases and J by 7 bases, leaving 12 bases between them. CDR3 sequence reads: CASRAFWSGELFF. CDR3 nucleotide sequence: TGTGCCAGCAGAGCCTTTTGGAGCGGGGAGCTGTTTTTT.

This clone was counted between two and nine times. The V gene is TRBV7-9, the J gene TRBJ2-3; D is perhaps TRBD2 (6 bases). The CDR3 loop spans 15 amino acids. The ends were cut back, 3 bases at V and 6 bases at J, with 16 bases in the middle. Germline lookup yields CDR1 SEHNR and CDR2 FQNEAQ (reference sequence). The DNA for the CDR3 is TGTGCCAGCAGCTTTAGTTTCGGACTATCCGATACGCAGTATTTT. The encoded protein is CASSFSFGLSDTQYF.

For the CDR3, the DNA is TGTGCCAGCAGTTCAACACCTCGCTCCTACGAGCAGTACTTC. It encodes CASSSTPRSYEQYF. This rearrangement joins TRBV6-5 to TRBJ2-7; D unclear. From germline, CDR1 is MNHEY and CDR2 SVGAGI. Trimming took off 4 bases at V and 0 bases at J, with 10 bases between the two ends. This CDR3 has 14 residues.

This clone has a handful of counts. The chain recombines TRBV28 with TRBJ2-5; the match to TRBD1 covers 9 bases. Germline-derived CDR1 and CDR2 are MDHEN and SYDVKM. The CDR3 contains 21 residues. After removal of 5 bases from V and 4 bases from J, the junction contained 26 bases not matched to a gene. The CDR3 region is CASSPQGSGGQGGGLRETQYF. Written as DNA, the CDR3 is TGTGCCAGCAGTCCCCAGGGGAGTGGGGGACAGGGAGGTGGATTGAGAGAGACCCAGTACTTC.

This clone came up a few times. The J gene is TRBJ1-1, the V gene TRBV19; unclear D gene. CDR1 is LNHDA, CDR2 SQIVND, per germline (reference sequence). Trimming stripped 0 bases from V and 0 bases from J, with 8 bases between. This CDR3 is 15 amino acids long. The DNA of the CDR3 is TGTGCCAGTAGTATAGAATCCCACATGAACACTGAAGCTTTCTTT. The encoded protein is CASSIESHMNTEAFF.

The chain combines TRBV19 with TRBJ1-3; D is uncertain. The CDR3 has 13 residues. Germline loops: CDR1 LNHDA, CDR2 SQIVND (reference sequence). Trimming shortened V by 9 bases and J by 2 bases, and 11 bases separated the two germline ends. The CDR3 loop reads CASASGTGNTIYF. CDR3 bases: TGTGCCAGCGCCAGCGGCACTGGAAACACCATATATTTT.

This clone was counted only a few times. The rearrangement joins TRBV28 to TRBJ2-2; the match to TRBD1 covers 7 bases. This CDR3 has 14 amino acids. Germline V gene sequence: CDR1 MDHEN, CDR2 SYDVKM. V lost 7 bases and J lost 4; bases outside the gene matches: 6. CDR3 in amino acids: CASIIGGSTGELFF. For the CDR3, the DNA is TGTGCCAGCATCATAGGGGGCAGCACCGGGGAGCTGTTTTTT.

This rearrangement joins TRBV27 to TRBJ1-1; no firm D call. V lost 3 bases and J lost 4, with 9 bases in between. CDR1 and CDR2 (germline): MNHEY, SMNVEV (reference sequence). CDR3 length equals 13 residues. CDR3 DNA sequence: TGTGCCAGCAGTTTTTCTAGTGGCACTGAAGCTTTCTTT. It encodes CASSFSSGTEAFF.

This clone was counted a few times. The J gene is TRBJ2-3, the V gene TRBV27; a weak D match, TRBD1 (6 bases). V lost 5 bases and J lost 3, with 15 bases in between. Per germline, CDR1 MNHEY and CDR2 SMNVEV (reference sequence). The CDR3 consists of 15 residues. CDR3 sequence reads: CASSPRTEVTDTQYF. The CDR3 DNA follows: TGTGCCAGCAGTCCCCGGACAGAAGTGACAGATACGCAGTATTTT.

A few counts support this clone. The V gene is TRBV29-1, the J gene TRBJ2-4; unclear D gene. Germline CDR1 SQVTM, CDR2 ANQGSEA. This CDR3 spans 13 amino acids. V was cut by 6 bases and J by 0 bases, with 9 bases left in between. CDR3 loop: CSVSPGAKNIQYF. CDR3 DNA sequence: TGCAGCGTAAGTCCGGGAGCCAAAAACATTCAGTACTTC.

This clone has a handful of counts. The CDR3 here is CAWSAGGGFQYF. CDR3 coding DNA: TGTGCCTGGAGTGCCGGCGGGGGCTTTCAGTACTTC. The chain joins TRBV30 to TRBJ2-7; tentatively, D is TRBD2 (7 bases). Trimming took 1 base from V and 10 from J, leaving 14 bases between them. CDR3 length equals 12 residues. Per the germline V gene, CDR1 is GTSNPN and CDR2 is SVGIG (reference sequence).